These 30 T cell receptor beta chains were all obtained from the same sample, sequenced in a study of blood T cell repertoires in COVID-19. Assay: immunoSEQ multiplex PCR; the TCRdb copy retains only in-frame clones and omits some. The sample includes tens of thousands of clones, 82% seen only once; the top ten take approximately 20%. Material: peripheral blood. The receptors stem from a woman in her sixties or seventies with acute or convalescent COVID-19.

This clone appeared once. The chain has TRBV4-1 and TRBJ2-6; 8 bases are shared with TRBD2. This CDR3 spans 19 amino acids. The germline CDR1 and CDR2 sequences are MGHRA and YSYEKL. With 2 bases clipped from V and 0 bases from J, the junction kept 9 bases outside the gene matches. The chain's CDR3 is CASSQLGGGLNSGANVLTF. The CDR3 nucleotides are TGCGCCAGCAGCCAACTCGGCGGGGGGTTGAACTCTGGGGCCAACGTCCTGACTTTC.

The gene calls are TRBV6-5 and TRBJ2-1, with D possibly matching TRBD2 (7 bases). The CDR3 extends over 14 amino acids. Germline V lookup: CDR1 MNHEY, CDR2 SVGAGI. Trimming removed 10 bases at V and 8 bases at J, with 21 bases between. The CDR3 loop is CAIPFEGGPHEQFF. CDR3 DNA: TGTGCCATACCCTTCGAGGGGGGGCCACATGAGCAGTTCTTC.

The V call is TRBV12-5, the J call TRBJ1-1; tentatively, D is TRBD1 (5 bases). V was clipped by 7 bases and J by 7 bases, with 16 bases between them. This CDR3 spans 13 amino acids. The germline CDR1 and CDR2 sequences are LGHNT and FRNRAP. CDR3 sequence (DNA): TGTGCTAGTGCCCAGGATTGGGGGGGTGAAGCTTTCTTT. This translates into CASAQDWGGEAFF.

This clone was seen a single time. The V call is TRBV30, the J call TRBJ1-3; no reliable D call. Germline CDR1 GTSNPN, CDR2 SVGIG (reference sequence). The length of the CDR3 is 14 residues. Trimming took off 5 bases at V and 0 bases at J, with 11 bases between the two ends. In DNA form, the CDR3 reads TGTGCCTGGGGCCGGCGGATCTCTGGAAACACCATATATTTT. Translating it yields CAWGRRISGNTIYF.

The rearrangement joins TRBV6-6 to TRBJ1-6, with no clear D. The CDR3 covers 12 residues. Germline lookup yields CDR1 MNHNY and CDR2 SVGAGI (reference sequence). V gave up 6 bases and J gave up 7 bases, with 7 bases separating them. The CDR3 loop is CASSHKNSPLHF. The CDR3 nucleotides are TGTGCCAGCAGCCACAAGAATTCACCCCTCCACTTT.

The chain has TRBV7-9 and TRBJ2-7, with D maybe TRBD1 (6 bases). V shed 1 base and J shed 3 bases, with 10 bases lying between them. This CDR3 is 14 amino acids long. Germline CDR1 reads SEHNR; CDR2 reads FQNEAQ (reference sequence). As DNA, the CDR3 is TGTGCCAGCAGCTTAGGCCAGGGGATCTACGAGCAGTACTTC. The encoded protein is CASSLGQGIYEQYF.

CDR3 nucleotides: TGTGCCAGCTATAACATGGGACAGCCCTCCTACGAGCAGTACTTC. Encoded protein: CASYNMGQPSYEQYF. V is TRBV7-9 and J is TRBJ2-7; 7 bases match TRBD1. The germline V gene encodes CDR1 SEHNR and CDR2 FQNEAQ (reference sequence). V was pared by 8 bases and J by 0 bases, with 10 bases of the junction left unmatched. This CDR3 is 15 amino acids long.

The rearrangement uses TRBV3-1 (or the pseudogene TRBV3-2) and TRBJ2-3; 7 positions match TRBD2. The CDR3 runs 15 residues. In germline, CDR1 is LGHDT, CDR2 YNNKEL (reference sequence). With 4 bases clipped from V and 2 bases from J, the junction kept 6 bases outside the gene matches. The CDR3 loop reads CASSRDYLNTDTQYF. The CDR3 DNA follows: TGTGCCAGCAGCCGGGACTACCTCAACACAGATACGCAGTATTTT.

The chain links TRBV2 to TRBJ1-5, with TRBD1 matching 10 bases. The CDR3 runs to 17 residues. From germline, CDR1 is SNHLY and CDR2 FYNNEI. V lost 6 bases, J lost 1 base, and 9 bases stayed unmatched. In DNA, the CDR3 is TGTGCCAGCAGGAAGGACAGGGGGAAAGTGAGCAATCAGCCCCAGCATTTT. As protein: CASRKDRGKVSNQPQHF.

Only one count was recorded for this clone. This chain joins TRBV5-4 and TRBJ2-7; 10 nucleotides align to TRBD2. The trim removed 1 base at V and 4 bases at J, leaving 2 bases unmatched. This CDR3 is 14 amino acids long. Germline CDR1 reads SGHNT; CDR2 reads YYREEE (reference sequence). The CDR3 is CASSLSLAGYEQYF. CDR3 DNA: TGTGCCAGCAGCTTGTCACTAGCGGGGTACGAGCAGTACTTC.

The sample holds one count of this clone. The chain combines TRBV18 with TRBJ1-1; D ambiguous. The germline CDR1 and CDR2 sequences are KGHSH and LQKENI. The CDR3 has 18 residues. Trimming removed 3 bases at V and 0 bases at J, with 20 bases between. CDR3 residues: CASSPVTSSGLMNTEAFF. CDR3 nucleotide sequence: TGTGCCAGCTCACCGGTTACGTCTAGTGGCCTCATGAACACTGAAGCTTTCTTT.

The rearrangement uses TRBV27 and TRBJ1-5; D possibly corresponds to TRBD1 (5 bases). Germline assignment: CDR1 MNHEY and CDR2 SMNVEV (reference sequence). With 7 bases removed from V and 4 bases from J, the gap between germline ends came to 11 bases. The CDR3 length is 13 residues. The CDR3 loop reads CASIRGENQPQHF. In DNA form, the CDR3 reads TGTGCCAGCATTAGGGGTGAGAATCAGCCCCAGCATTTT.

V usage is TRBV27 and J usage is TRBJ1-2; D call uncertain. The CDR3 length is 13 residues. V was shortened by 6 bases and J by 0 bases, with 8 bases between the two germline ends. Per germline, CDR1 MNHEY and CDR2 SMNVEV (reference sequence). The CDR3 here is CASRPGTNYGYTF. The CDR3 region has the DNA TGTGCCAGCAGGCCCGGGACTAACTATGGCTACACCTTC.

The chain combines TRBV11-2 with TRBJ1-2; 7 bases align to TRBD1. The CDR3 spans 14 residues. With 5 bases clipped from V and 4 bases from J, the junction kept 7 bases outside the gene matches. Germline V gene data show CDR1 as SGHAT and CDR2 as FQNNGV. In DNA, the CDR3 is TGTGCCAGCAGCGACCGGGACAGACTCTATGGCTACACCTTC. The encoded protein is CASSDRDRLYGYTF.

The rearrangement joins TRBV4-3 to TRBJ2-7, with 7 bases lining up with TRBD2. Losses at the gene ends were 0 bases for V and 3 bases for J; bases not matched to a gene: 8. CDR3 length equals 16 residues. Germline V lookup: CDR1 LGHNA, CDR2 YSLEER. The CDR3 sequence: CASSQDITGGGYEQYF. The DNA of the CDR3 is TGCGCCAGCAGCCAAGATATAACGGGGGGAGGCTACGAGCAGTACTTC.

This CDR3 is CSVGHRGGEQYF. In nucleotides, the CDR3 is TGCAGCGTTGGACACAGGGGAGGCGAGCAGTACTTC. This sequence joins TRBV29-1 and TRBJ2-7; a possible D gene is TRBD1 (7 bases). CDR3 size: 12 residues. V was pared by 4 bases and J by 6 bases, with 13 bases between. CDR1 and CDR2 from the germline V gene are SQVTM and ANQGSEA.

CDR3: CATSDPTSGEYNEQFF. DNA for the CDR3: TGTGCCACCAGTGACCCGACTAGCGGGGAATACAATGAGCAGTTCTTC. The J gene is TRBJ2-1, the V gene TRBV24-1; 11 bases fit TRBD2. The CDR3 has 16 residues. J lost 4 bases, V lost 4 bases, and 5 bases had no gene match. The germline CDR1 and CDR2 sequences are KGHDR and SFDVKD.

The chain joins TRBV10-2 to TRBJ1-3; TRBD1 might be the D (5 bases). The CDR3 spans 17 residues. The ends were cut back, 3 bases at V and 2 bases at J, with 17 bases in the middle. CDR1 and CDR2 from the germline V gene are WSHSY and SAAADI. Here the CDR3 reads CASSEYSVRAAGNTIYF. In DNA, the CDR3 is TGCGCCAGCAGTGAATACTCCGTCAGGGCAGCTGGAAACACCATATATTTT.

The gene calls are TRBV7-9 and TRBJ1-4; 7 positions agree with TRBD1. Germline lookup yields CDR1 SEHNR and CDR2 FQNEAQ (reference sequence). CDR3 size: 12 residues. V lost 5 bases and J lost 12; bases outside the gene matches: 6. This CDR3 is CASSLDRDQLFF. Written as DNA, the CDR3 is TGTGCCAGCAGCCTTGACAGGGACCAACTGTTTTTT.

The CDR3 DNA is TGTGCCAGCAGCCAAGTCGGCGACTTTTACTTC. Amino acid sequence: CASSQVGDFYF. This sequence joins TRBV3-1 (or the pseudogene TRBV3-2) and TRBJ2-7; D ambiguous. This CDR3 has 11 amino acids. V lost 1 base to trimming and J lost 13 bases, with 11 bases between them. Germline loops: CDR1 LGHDT, CDR2 YNNKEL (reference sequence).

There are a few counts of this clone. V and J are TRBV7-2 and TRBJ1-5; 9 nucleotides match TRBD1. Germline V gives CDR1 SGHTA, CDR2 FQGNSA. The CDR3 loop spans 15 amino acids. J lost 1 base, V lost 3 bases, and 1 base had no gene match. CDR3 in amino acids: CASSLGQGSNQPQHF. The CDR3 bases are TGTGCCAGCAGCTTGGGACAGGGCAGCAATCAGCCCCAGCATTTT.

This chain's CDR3 is CASSQLQGHQKLFF. The CDR3, as DNA: TGTGCCAGCAGCCAATTACAGGGACACCAAAAACTGTTTTTT. The J gene is TRBJ1-4, the V gene TRBV11-2; D perhaps matches TRBD1 (6 bases). Germline V gene lookup returns CDR1 SGHAT and CDR2 FQNNGV. The CDR3 extends over 14 amino acids. Trimming shortened V by 5 bases and J by 9 bases, and 16 bases separated the two germline ends.

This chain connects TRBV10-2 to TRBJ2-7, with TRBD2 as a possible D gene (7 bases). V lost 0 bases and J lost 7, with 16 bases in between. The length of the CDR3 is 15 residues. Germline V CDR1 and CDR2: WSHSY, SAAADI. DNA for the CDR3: TGCGCCAGCAGTGAGTCTTCTCGGGGGGCAGAAGAGCAGTACTTC. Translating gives CASSESSRGAEEQYF.

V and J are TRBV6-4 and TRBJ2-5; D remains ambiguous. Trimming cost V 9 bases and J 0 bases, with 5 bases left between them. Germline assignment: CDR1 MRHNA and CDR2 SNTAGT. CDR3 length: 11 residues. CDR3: CARRHQETQYF. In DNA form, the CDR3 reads TGTGCCAGGCGGCACCAAGAGACCCAGTACTTC.

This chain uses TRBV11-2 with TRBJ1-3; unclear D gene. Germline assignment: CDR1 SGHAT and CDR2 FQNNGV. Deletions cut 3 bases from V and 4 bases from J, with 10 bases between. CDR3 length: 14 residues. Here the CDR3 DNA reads TGTGCCAGCAGCTTCGGTTTTTCCGGAAACACCATATATTTT. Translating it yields CASSFGFSGNTIYF.

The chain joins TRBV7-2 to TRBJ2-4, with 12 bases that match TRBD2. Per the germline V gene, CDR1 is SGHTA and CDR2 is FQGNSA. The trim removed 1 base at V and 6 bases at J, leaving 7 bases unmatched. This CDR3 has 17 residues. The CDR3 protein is CASSLDPSGGAINIQYF. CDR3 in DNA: TGTGCCAGCAGCTTAGATCCTAGCGGGGGGGCTATAAACATTCAGTACTTC.

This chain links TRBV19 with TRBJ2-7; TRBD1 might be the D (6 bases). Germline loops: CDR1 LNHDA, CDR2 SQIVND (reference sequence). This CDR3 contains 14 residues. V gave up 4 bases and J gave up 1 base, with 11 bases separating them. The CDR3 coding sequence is TGTGCCAGTAGTAAGGGGGAGAAATCCTACGAGCAGTACTTC. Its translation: CASSKGEKSYEQYF.

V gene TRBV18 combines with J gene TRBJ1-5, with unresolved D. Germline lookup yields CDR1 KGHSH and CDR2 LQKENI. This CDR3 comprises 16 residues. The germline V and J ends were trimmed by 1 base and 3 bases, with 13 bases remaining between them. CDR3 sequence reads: CASSPRPGGSNQPQHF. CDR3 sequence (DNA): TGTGCCAGCTCACCACGCCCAGGAGGGTCCAATCAGCCCCAGCATTTT.

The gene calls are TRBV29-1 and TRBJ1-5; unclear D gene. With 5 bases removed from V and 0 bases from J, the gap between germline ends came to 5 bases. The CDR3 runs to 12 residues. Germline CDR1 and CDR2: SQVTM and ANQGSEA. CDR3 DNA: TGCAGCGTTACCTATAGCAATCAGCCCCAGCATTTT. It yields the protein CSVTYSNQPQHF.

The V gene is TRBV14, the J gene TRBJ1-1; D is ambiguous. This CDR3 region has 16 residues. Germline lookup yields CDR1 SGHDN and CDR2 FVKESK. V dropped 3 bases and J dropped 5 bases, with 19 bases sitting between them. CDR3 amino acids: CASSHLKHGVGTEAFF. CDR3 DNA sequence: TGTGCCAGCAGCCATCTTAAGCACGGCGTCGGGACTGAAGCTTTCTTT.